This TCR beta chain is from a study of blood T cell repertoires in COVID-19. Study at large: Specimens from acute and convalescent COVID-19 originated in the United States, Italy and Spain.

The ends were cut back, 6 bases at V and 2 bases at J, with 20 bases in the middle. The CDR3 extends over 16 amino acids. The germline V gene has CDR1 ENHRY and CDR2 SYGVKD. Original processing methods: Reference gene primers were amplified, and this amplification served to estimate nucleated cell counts. Sequencing was performed with immunoSEQ multiplex PCR; in TCRdb, only in-frame clones are kept and a portion is missing. The DNA was the basis for D and trimming; V, J and clone size are from that table. Among over 150,000 clones listed, around 84% were seen once. The specimen sequenced was peripheral blood. The rearrangement uses TRBV10-3 and TRBJ2-7; D may be TRBD2 (8 bases). The TCR originated in an elderly man with acute or convalescent COVID-19. This CDR3 reads CAISPGGTQGAYEQYF. CDR3 nucleotides: TGTGCCATCAGCCCGGGAGGGACCCAGGGGGCCTACGAGCAGTACTTC.